This record looks at one T cell receptor (beta chain) sequence and its context. Its antigen has not been determined. No base qualities exist here, and no much larger clone lies one base off it. Whole blood was collected in K2EDTA tubes by collaborating institutions according to the institutions' own protocols. For TCRbeta analysis, collaborators shipped samples as frozen whole blood, isolated PBMCs, or DNA extracted from either of those sample types. TCRbeta CDR3 regions were amplified from genomic DNA using the immunoSEQ Assay, a bias-controlled multiplex PCR. In the authors' own workflow: Nucleated cell counts per sample were estimated from amplification of reference gene primers within the assay. Sequence reads were collapsed and filtered to measure the absolute abundance of every unique TCRbeta CDR3 rearrangement. For each sample, productive Simpson clonality was calculated by taking the square root of Simpson's diversity index across productive rearrangements. Imported from immuneACCESS, the table was reduced by TCRdb to in-frame sequences with V and J called. These copies leave out some clones; in studies compared against another copy, an unresolved V gene accounts for under half, and the cause of the remainder is not known. V and J calls and clone size come straight from that table; D and trimming were deduced from the DNA. The table for this sample lists under 55,000 clones; 85% to 90% of them were counted only once. The ten largest clones capture around 28% of the sample.

The data are from a study of blood T cell repertoires in COVID-19 (TCRdb year 2020). A note on the overall study: Samples from collaborators originated in the United States, Italy and Spain and spanned both the acute and convalescent phases of COVID-19. The prospective study material was composed of cDNA or gDNA derived from T cells, B-cell-depleted T cells, or PBMCs. Deeply sampled blood TCRbeta repertoires from subjects exposed to, actively infected with, or recovered from COVID-19 were included in the dataset. The repertoires were released in a freely available public database meant as a resource for research on the immune response to SARS-CoV-2. Samples were obtained from the ongoing ImmuneRACE study (first 160 participants) and from 1,000 to 1,500 subjects provided by 6 global collaborators. Sample metadata almost always included a de-identified subject ID, COVID-19 status, age in years and sex. HLA class I and class II types, where available, came from metadata supplied by the sample provider rather than from assay-based typing.

V sheds 3 bases and J sheds 2 bases, leaving 11 bases between their ends. Spanning cysteine to phenylalanine, the CDR3 consists of 15 amino acids. The DNA shown is the 45-base CDR3, in frame from base 1. The CDR1 and CDR2 encoded by the germline V gene are MNHNS and SASEGT. On the study overall, not on this receptor specifically: How much clinical and demographic metadata was included differed by source and by participant, and the metadata was provided uncurated.

The sequenced sample was peripheral blood. The receptor comes from a human donor in a cohort sampled during active COVID-19. The chain joins TRBV6-1 to TRBJ1-5, and perhaps TRBD1 as D gene, on 5 matching bases. The bases are TGTGCCAGCAGTGAGGGGGGTACTGGCAATCAGCCCCAGCATTTT. Its translation is CASSEGGTGNQPQHF.